One sample yielded the 18 T cell receptor beta chains listed below, sequenced in a study of glioma-infiltrating T cells. TCR alpha and beta CDR3 regions were amplified from RNA using iRepertoire nested multiplex PCR. TCRdb re-derived calls from the multiplex PCR reads in MiXCR, one entry per CDR3 protein. The sample lists 300,000 to 450,000 distinct CDR3 sequences; less than 50% were seen once. The sequenced sample was glioma tissue, nonneoplastic brain tissue, or PBMCs (not recorded which). Receptors were obtained from a human donor with low-grade glioma or glioblastoma, undergoing nonglioma brain surgery, or in good health (not recorded which).

The chain recombines TRBV6-1 with TRBJ2-3; tentative D call: TRBD2 (5 bases). Trimming took 7 bases from V and 2 from J, leaving 16 bases between them. The CDR3 covers 15 residues. Per germline, CDR1 MNHNS and CDR2 SASEGT. This CDR3 is CASISLSGITDTQYF. The CDR3 DNA reads TGTGCCAGCATTTCCCTCAGCGGAATCACAGATACGCAGTATTTT.

This clonotype was observed a handful of times. The V gene is TRBV7-9, the J gene TRBJ1-1, with 11 bases fitting TRBD1. After removal of 3 bases from V and 5 bases from J, the junction contained 5 bases not matched to a gene. This CDR3 is built from 15 residues. Germline V gene data show CDR1 as SEHNR and CDR2 as FQNEAQ (reference sequence). Written as DNA, the CDR3 is TGTGCCAGCAGCTTCGGACAGGGGGCTCTGACTGAAGCTTTCTTT. Translation gives CASSFGQGALTEAFF.

Regarding this clonotype: Given a much more abundant clone one base away, this may be a read error. This chain joins TRBV7-2 and TRBJ1-1, with no clear D. Looked up from germline, CDR1 is SGHTA and CDR2 is FQGNSA. This CDR3 region has 14 residues. CDR3 in amino acids: CASSQDPNDTEGFF. CDR3 bases: TGCGCCAGCAGCCAAGATCCCAACGACACTGAAGGTTTCTTT.

This chain uses TRBV19 with TRBJ1-2; D perhaps matches TRBD1 (5 bases). V was cut by 3 bases and J by 7 bases, with 15 bases left in between. Looked up from germline, CDR1 is LNHDA and CDR2 is SQIVND (reference sequence). The CDR3 covers 14 residues. The CDR3 sequence is CASSIGRESRGYTF. DNA for the CDR3: TGTGCCAGTAGTATCGGCAGGGAGAGTCGTGGCTACACCTTC.

This clonotype has a handful of counts. The rearrangement links TRBV20-1 to TRBJ2-2; either TRBD1 or TRBD2 may fit D (6 bases each). Per germline, CDR1 DFQATT and CDR2 SNEGSKA (reference sequence). V was clipped by 5 bases and J by 0 bases, with 7 bases between them. This CDR3 contains 13 residues. The CDR3 sequence is CSAGGPNTGELFF. CDR3 nucleotides: TGCAGTGCTGGGGGGCCGAACACCGGGGAGCTGTTTTTT.

About this clonotype itself: Germline is not matched at one junction end, which may reflect a read error. V and J are TRBV10-2 and TRBJ2-6; 10 bases line up with TRBD1. The CDR3 totals 16 residues. Looked up from germline, CDR1 is WSHSY and CDR2 is SAAADI. The CDR3 bases are TGTGCCAGTTGGACAGGGGGTCTCTCTAGGGCCAACGTCCGGACTTTC. The encoded protein is CASWTGGLSRANVRTF.

The V gene is TRBV6-1, the J gene TRBJ2-2; TRBD2 agrees at 11 bases. Trimming removed 10 bases from V and 6 bases from J; junction bases left unmatched: 10. Germline lookup yields CDR1 MNHNS and CDR2 SASEGT. This CDR3 is built from 15 residues. The CDR3 sequence: CATSSRGLAAGELFF. CDR3 coding DNA: TGTGCCACCTCTTCCCGGGGACTAGCGGCCGGGGAGCTGTTTTTT.

V and J are TRBV11-2 and TRBJ2-7, with TRBD2 as a possible D gene (5 bases). CDR1 SGHAT and CDR2 FQNNGV come from the germline V gene. The CDR3 covers 13 residues. Trimming took 0 bases from V and 4 from J, leaving 7 bases between them. The CDR3: CASSLDPGYEQYF. The CDR3 nucleotides are TGTGCCAGCAGCTTAGACCCGGGGTACGAGCAGTACTTC.

This clonotype was detected a few times. The rearrangement joins TRBV4-3 to TRBJ1-5; D call uncertain. V was clipped by 0 bases and J by 4 bases, with 13 bases between them. Germline V gene data show CDR1 as LGHNA and CDR2 as YSLEER. The CDR3 loop spans 16 amino acids. The CDR3 reads CASSQDLARANQPQHF. Here the CDR3 DNA reads TGCGCCAGCAGCCAAGATTTGGCCCGAGCAAATCAGCCCCAGCATTTT.

This clonotype was counted ten times or more. V is TRBV3-1 and J is TRBJ1-1; D ambiguous. CDR3 size: 13 residues. V was shortened by 10 bases and J by 3 bases, with 15 bases between the two germline ends. Germline V CDR1 and CDR2: LGHDT, YNNKEL (reference sequence). The DNA of the CDR3 is TGTGCCACCCAGCGAGAGTTCGACACTGAAGCTTTCTTT. Amino acids: CATQREFDTEAFF.

The chain recombines TRBV2 with TRBJ2-2; 9 nucleotides align to TRBD1. Germline lookup yields CDR1 SNHLY and CDR2 FYNNEI. The CDR3 has 13 residues. The V and J ends lost 10 bases and 1 base, in that order; junction bases with no gene match: 1. The CDR3 here is CATGQGNTGELFF. The CDR3 DNA is TGTGCCACGGGACAGGGGAACACCGGGGAGCTGTTTTTT.

This chain uses TRBV6-1 with TRBJ2-1; D uncertain. V was trimmed by 8 bases and J by 7 bases, leaving 12 bases between them. Germline V gene lookup returns CDR1 MNHNS and CDR2 SASEGT. The CDR3 extends over 12 amino acids. CDR3 in amino acids: CASSPVENEQFF. Written as DNA, the CDR3 is TGTGCCAGCTCACCAGTGGAAAATGAGCAGTTCTTC.

The chain links TRBV7-2 to TRBJ1-4; D is undetermined. V was cut by 5 bases and J by 7 bases, with 14 bases left in between. Germline V gene lookup returns CDR1 SGHTA and CDR2 FQGNSA. The CDR3 is 14 amino acids. CDR3 DNA: TGTGCCAGCAGCCCCGGGATGGTTGCTGAAAAACTGTTTTTT. Translation gives CASSPGMVAEKLFF.

The CDR3: CASSVSLQDGYTF. CDR3 nucleotide sequence: TGTGCCAGCAGCGTAAGCCTCCAAGACGGCTACACCTTC. The V call is TRBV9, the J call TRBJ1-2; D gene ambiguous. This CDR3 contains 13 residues. Germline V lookup: CDR1 SGDLS, CDR2 YYNGEE. V was clipped by 1 base and J by 8 bases, with 12 bases between them.

This clonotype was found a few times. The chain links TRBV20-1 to TRBJ2-1, with 9 bases lining up with TRBD2. CDR1 is DFQATT and CDR2 is SNEGSKA in the germline V gene (reference sequence). The V segment lost 3 bases and the J segment 6 bases; nucleotides outside the gene matches: 21. The CDR3 spans 19 residues. The CDR3 loop reads CSARVGLRASGILGNEQFF. CDR3 DNA sequence: TGCAGTGCTAGGGTGGGGCTCCGTGCTAGCGGGATCTTAGGCAATGAGCAGTTCTTC.

There are many counts of this clonotype. The CDR3 is CASSFRGAGQPQHF. CDR3 nucleotide sequence: TGTGCCAGCAGTTTCCGAGGGGCAGGGCAGCCCCAGCATTTT. The chain uses TRBV28 and TRBJ1-5; maybe TRBD1 (5 bases). Germline V gives CDR1 MDHEN, CDR2 SYDVKM. The CDR3 is 14 amino acids. Trimming took off 3 bases at V and 7 bases at J, with 13 bases between the two ends.

This sequence joins TRBV18 and TRBJ2-6; 8 positions agree with TRBD1. The V segment lost 3 bases and the J segment 4 bases; nucleotides outside the gene matches: 8. The CDR3 consists of 17 residues. Germline V gives CDR1 KGHSH, CDR2 LQKENI. The CDR3, as DNA: TGTGCCAGCTCACCTAGGACAGGGCTCGCCGGGGCCAACGTCCTGACTTTC. Encoded protein: CASSPRTGLAGANVLTF.

At least ten counts were recorded for this clonotype. The rearrangement uses TRBV27 and TRBJ1-5, with D maybe TRBD1 (5 bases). CDR1 is MNHEY, CDR2 SMNVEV, per germline (reference sequence). Deletions cut 8 bases from V and 0 bases from J, with 11 bases between. The CDR3 totals 14 residues. The CDR3: CASDRDYSNQPQHF. The CDR3 coding sequence is TGTGCCAGCGACAGAGATTATAGCAATCAGCCCCAGCATTTT.